Only a few counts were recorded for the clone carrying this T cell receptor (beta chain). Its antigen is not identified. These data are taken from a study of glioma-infiltrating T cells. The CDR3 runs to 14 residues. Germline assignment: CDR1 LGHDT and CDR2 YNNKEL (reference sequence). With 5 bases removed from V and 4 bases from J, the gap between germline ends came to 14 bases. Study findings and constraints: Non-neoplastic patients had below-expected tissue-blood divergence, while all gliomas exceeded expectation. CDR3 overlap between tissue and blood was very small.

Amplification of TCR alpha and beta CDR3 regions from RNA used iRepertoire nested multiplex PCR. Input was roughly 85-400 ng of tissue mRNA or PBMC total RNA. TCRdb reanalysed the multiplex PCR reads using MiXCR and keeps one entry per CDR3 protein. This sample has about 130,000 distinct CDR3 sequences, with approximately 26% found just once. Sequences were obtained from glioma tissue, nonneoplastic brain tissue, or PBMCs (not recorded which). This clonotype originated in a human donor with low-grade glioma or glioblastoma, undergoing nonglioma brain surgery, or in good health (not recorded which). V is TRBV3-1 and J is TRBJ1-2, with D possibly matching TRBD1 (5 bases). CDR3 coding DNA: TGTGCCAGCAGCACACTTACAGGCCCCTATGGCTACACCTTC. It is translated as CASSTLTGPYGYTF. The whole variable domain, filled in from reference TRBV3-1 and TRBJ1-2, reads DTAVSQTPKYLVTQMGNDKSIKCEQNLGHDTMYWYKQDSKKFLKIMFSYNNKELIINETVPNRFSPKSPDKAHLNLHINSLELGDSAVYFCASSTLTGPYGYTFGSGTRLTVV.